This TCR beta chain was recorded in a study of tumor-infiltrating lymphocytes in oesophageal squamous cell carcinoma. CDR1 and CDR2 from the germline V gene are SNHLY and FYNNEI. The V end lost 5 bases, the J end lost 2 bases, and 9 bases lay between the germline ends. This CDR3 is 13 amino acids long. This clonotype was counted only a few times. TCRdb re-called the PCR reads with MiXCR, one entry per CDR3 protein. Among approximately 20,000 distinct CDR3 sequences listed, around 38% were seen once. The TCR comes from a male donor with esophageal squamous cell carcinoma. The sequencing sample was made of normal esophageal tissue next to the tumor. The chain recombines TRBV2 with TRBJ1-1; TRBD1 might be the D (5 bases). The CDR3 DNA follows: TGTGCCAGCAGTCATGACAGAAACACTGAAGCTTTCTTT. It yields the protein CASSHDRNTEAFF.